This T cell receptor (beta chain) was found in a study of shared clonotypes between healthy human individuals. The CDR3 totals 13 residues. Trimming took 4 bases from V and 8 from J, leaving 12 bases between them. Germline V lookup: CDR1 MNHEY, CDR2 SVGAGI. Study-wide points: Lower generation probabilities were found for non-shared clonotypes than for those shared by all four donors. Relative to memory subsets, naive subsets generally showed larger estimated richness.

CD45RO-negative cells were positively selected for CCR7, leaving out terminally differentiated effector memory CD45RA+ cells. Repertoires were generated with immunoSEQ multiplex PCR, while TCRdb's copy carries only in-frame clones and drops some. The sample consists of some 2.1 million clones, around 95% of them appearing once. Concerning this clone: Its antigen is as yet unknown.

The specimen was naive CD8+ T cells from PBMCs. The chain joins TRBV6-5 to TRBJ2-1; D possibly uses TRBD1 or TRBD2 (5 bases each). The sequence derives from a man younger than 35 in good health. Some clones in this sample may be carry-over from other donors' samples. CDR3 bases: TGTGCCAGCAGTTCCGTCCGGGGCTATGAGCAGTTCTTC. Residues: CASSSVRGYEQFF.